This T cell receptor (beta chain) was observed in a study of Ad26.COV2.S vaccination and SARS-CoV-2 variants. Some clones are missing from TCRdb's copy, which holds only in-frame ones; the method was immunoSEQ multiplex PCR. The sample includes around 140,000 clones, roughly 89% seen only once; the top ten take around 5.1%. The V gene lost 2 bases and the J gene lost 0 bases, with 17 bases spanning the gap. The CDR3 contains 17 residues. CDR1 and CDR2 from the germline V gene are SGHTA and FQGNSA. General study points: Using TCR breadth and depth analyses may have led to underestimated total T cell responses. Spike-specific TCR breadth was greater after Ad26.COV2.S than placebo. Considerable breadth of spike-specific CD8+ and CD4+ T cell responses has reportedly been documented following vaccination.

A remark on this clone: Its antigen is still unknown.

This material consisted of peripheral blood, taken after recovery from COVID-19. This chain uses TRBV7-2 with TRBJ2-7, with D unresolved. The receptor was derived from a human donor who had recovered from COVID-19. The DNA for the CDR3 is TGTGCCAGCAGCTTAAAAGCCTCCCCGGAACCCTCCTACGAGCAGTACTTC. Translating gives CASSLKASPEPSYEQYF. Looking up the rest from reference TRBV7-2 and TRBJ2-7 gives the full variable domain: GAGVSQSPSNKVTEKGKDVELRCDPISGHTALYWYRQSLGQGLEFLIYFQGNSAPDKSGLPSDRFSAERTGGSVSTLTIQRTQQEDSAVYLCASSLKASPEPSYEQYFGPGTRLTVT.